This T cell receptor (beta chain) originates from a study of PD-1 blockade in classical Hodgkin lymphoma. On this clone itself: Its antigen is unknown.

Time point reported: cycle 4 day 1 (C4D1), after around six weeks of nivolumab. No patient escaped relapse after autologous stem cell transplantation, and brentuximab vedotin exposure varied. Findings and limits, study-wide: Newly diagnosed patients reportedly had lower baseline TCR diversity than healthy donors.

The protocol was immunoSEQ multiplex PCR, while the TCRdb copy is restricted to in-frame clones and leaves out a portion. The sample carries 75,000 to 95,000 clones, 83% recorded once. This clonotype originated in a human donor with classical Hodgkin lymphoma. The input for sequencing was peripheral blood mononuclear cells (PBMCs), taken before the fourth cycle of nivolumab.

This CDR3 reads CASSLTAPSPPNEQFF. The CDR3 nucleotides read TGTGCCAGCAGCCTTACGGCACCCTCCCCCCCCAATGAGCAGTTCTTC. The chain employs TRBV11-2 and TRBJ2-1, with unresolved D. CDR3 length: 16 amino acids. Germline CDR1 SGHAT, CDR2 FQNNGV. V was pared by 5 bases and J by 6 bases, with 20 bases between.